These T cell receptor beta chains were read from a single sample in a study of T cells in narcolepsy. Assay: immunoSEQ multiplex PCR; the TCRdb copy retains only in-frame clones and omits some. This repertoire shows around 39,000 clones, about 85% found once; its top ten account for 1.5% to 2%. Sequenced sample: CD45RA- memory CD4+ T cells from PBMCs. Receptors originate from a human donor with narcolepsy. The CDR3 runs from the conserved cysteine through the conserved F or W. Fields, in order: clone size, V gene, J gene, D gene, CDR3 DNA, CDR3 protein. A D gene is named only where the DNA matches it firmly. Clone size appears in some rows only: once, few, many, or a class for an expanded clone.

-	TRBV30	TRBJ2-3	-	TGTGCCTGGAGTATGGACACAGATACGCAGTATTTT	CAWSMDTDTQYF
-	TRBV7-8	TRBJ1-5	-	TGTGCCAGCAGCTTAGTGGAGAGGGAACAGCCCCAGCATTTT	CASSLVEREQPQHF
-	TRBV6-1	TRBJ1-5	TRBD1	TGTGCCAGCAGTTGGACAGGGGGCAATCAGCCCCAGCATTTT	CASSWTGGNQPQHF
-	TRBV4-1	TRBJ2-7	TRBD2	TGCGCCAGCAGCCAAGAAGGGAGACTAGCTTTCAACGAGCAGTACTTC	CASSQEGRLAFNEQYF
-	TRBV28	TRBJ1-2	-	TGTGCCAGCAGCCTGGGGTATGATGGGTACACCTTC	CASSLGYDGYTF
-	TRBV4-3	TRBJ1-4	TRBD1	TGCGCCAGCAGCCAAGATCCCCCGACAGGGAAGAATGAAAAACTGTTTTTT	CASSQDPPTGKNEKLFF
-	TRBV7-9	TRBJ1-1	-	TGTGCCAGCAGCCTTGCGGGGGCAGAGAGTGAAGCTTTCTTT	CASSLAGAESEAFF
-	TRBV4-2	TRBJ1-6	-	TGTGCCAGCAGCCAAGATTCGGGACCGAATAATTCACTCCTCCACTTT	CASSQDSGPNNSLLHF
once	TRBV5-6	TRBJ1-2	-	TGTGCCAGCAGTCGGGCAGGACGAAACTATGGCTACACCTTC	CASSRAGRNYGYTF
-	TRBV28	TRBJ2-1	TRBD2	TGTGCCAGCAGTCCCCCGGGACTAGCCCAAGACAATGAGCAGTTCTTC	CASSPPGLAQDNEQFF
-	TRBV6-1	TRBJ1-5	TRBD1	TGTGCCAGCAGTGGGGGACAGGGAAATCAGCCCCAGCATTTT	CASSGGQGNQPQHF
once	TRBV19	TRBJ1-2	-	TGTGCCAGCCAAGCCGACCCAAGACAGGTTGGTGGCTACACCTTC	CASQADPRQVGGYTF
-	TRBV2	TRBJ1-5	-	TGTGCCAGCACCTCAGGAAGGGGGAACAATCAGCCCCAGCATTTT	CASTSGRGNNQPQHF
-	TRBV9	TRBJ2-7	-	TGTGCCAGCAGCCAGACCCCCGCGTCCTACGAGCAGTACTTC	CASSQTPASYEQYF
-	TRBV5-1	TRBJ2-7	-	TGCGCCAGCAGCTTGGCTTTAGAGCAGTACTTC	CASSLALEQYF
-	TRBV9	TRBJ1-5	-	TGTGCCAGCAGCCCAGGGAGGGGGACAAGCAATCAGCCCCAGCATTTT	CASSPGRGTSNQPQHF
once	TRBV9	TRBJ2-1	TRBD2	TGTGCCAGCAGCCCGCGGGGGGAAAACAATGAGCAGTTCTTC	CASSPRGENNEQFF
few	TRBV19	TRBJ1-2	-	TGTGCCAGTAGCTATCGTAGGGGGAGCGGCTACACCTTC	CASSYRRGSGYTF
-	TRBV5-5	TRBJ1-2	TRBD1	TGTGCCAGCAGCTACAGGGACAGTACGGGCTACACCTTC	CASSYRDSTGYTF
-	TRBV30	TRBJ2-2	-	TGTGCCTGGAGCCCGCCGGGACGTAACACCGGGGAGCTGTTTTTT	CAWSPPGRNTGELFF
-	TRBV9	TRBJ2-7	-	TGTGCCAGCAGCGTCGCCGGGACAAACTCCTACGAGCAGTACTTC	CASSVAGTNSYEQYF
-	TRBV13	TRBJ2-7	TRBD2	TGTGCCAGCAGGTCTAGCGGGGGAGCCTACGAGCAGTACTTC	CASRSSGGAYEQYF
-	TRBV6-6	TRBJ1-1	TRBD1	TGTGCCAGCAGTTACTACAGGGGTTCCACTGAAGCTTTCTTT	CASSYYRGSTEAFF
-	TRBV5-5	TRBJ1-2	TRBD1	TGTGCCAGCAGCTCCCCCGGGACAGAAGCTAACTATGGCTACACCTTC	CASSSPGTEANYGYTF
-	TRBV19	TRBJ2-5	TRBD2	TGTGCCAGTAGTATAGCGGGACTAGCGGGGGCAAAGACCCAGTACTTC	CASSIAGLAGAKTQYF
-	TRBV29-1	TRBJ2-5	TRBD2	TGCAGCGTTGACCCCTGGGGTACTAGCGGGGCCCTCAAAGAGACCCAGTACTTC	CSVDPWGTSGALKETQYF